The 9 T cell receptor beta chains given below trace back to one sample, sequenced in a study of regulatory T cells in long-lasting Graves disease. Construction of the TCR beta libraries employed iRepertoire HTBI primers in conjunction with Arm-PCR of CDR3 regions. In TCRdb, the multiplex PCR reads were re-called with MiXCR into one record per CDR3 protein. Found here are 300,000 to 350,000 distinct CDR3 sequences, 15% to 20% of them singletons; the top ten hold approximately 31%. The time point: persistent/refractory GD, antithyroid drugs over 5 years with positive TRAb. PBMC-extracted RNA yielded the TCR library. The specimen comprised peripheral blood mononuclear cells (PBMCs), sampled when the disease was refractory, from a patient treated with antithyroid drugs. Receptors originate from a female donor with Graves disease.

This clonotype was recorded many times. V and J are TRBV6-1 and TRBJ1-1, with a tentative D call TRBD1 (6 bases). The CDR3 covers 15 residues. The germline V and J ends were trimmed by 6 bases and 0 bases, with 14 bases remaining between them. The V gene's germline CDR1 is MNHNS and CDR2 SASEGT. The CDR3 loop is CASRGTRYLNTEAFF. The CDR3 nucleotides read TGTGCCAGCAGGGGGACACGTTATTTGAACACTGAAGCTTTCTTT.

This clonotype was detected ten times or more. The rearrangement joins TRBV12-3 or TRBV12-4 to TRBJ1-1; no clear D. This CDR3 spans 15 amino acids. Trimming pared 5 bases from V and 0 bases from J, leaving 13 bases between. The CDR3 sequence is CASSPPQALNTEAFF. CDR3 nucleotides: TGTGCCAGCAGTCCACCCCAGGCCTTGAACACTGAAGCTTTCTTT.

For this clonotype: Since a far larger clone is one base different, this is likely a read error. The chain combines TRBV14 with TRBJ1-4, with D possibly TRBD1 on 5 matching bases. The CDR3 runs to 13 residues. The V end was cut by 4 bases, the J end by 12 bases, with 15 bases between. The germline gives CDR1 SGHDN, CDR2 FVKESK. CDR3 sequence (DNA): TGTGCCAGCAGCCGTTACCCGGGACCACAACTGTTTTTT. It codes for CASSRYPGPQLFF.

Many counts were recorded for this clonotype. The rearrangement joins TRBV2 to TRBJ2-5; 10 bases are shared with TRBD2. Germline V gene data show CDR1 as SNHLY and CDR2 as FYNNEI. This CDR3 spans 16 amino acids. V lost 4 bases to trimming and J lost 2 bases; unmatched junction nucleotides: 7. The CDR3 nucleotides are TGTGCCAGCAGTGGAGGTTTTAGCGGGGGGCAAGAGACCCAGTACTTC. Translation: CASSGGFSGGQETQYF.

This clonotype was detected many times. Germline is not matched at one junction end, which may reflect a read error. The chain employs TRBV2 and TRBJ2-2; weak D call: TRBD2 (6 bases). In germline, CDR1 is SNHLY, CDR2 FYNNEI. The CDR3 loop spans 15 amino acids. The CDR3 here is CASSGLARGGGKLFF. CDR3 sequence (DNA): TGTGCCAGCAGTGGTCTAGCGCGGGGCGGCGGGAAGCTGTTTTTT.

This clonotype was picked up many times. The chain links TRBV11-3 to TRBJ2-4; TRBD1 agrees at 7 bases. The CDR3 covers 14 residues. Trimming removed 5 bases from V and 8 bases from J; junction bases left unmatched: 9. Germline V gene sequence: CDR1 SGHNT, CDR2 YENEEA. CDR3 loop: CASSLGQVGDIQYF. The CDR3 bases are TGTGCCAGCAGCCTCGGACAGGTGGGGGACATTCAGTACTTC.

In this sample, this clonotype turned up a few times. The chain uses TRBV19 and TRBJ1-2; D gene ambiguous. Trimming shortened V by 6 bases and J by 2 bases, and 13 bases separated the two germline ends. The germline V gene has CDR1 LNHDA and CDR2 SQIVND (reference sequence). CDR3 length: 14 residues. CDR3 nucleotides: TGTGCCAGTAGACCCCGTCCAGCCAACTATGGCTACACCTTC. This translates into CASRPRPANYGYTF.

This chain joins TRBV6-1 and TRBJ2-1; 10 bases are a match to TRBD2. Germline V CDR1 and CDR2: MNHNS, SASEGT. There are 16 residues in the CDR3. J was trimmed by 7 bases and V by 1 base; bases with no gene match: 7. Here the CDR3 reads CASSEVGLAGANEQFF. For the CDR3, the DNA is TGTGCCAGCAGTGAAGTAGGCCTAGCGGGAGCAAATGAGCAGTTCTTC.

This clonotype came up many times. The junction departs from the called germline gene at one end, perhaps through a read error. This chain links TRBV7-2 with TRBJ2-7; TRBD1 matches 11 bases. This CDR3 comprises 15 residues. Germline CDR1 SGHTA, CDR2 FQGNSA. CDR3 region: CASSSRTGGSHEQYF. CDR3 DNA: TGTGCCAGCAGCTCGAGGACAGGGGGCTCCCACGAGCAGTACTTC.